This T cell receptor (beta chain) was sequenced during a study of CXCR3-negative and CXCR3-positive naive CD8 T cells. UMI-labeled TRB cDNA libraries were prepared by 5' RACE. With the 5' RACE reads reprocessed, TCRdb shows one record per CDR3 protein and no DNA. The sample's table shows roughly 7,500 distinct CDR3 sequences. According to its frequency, this clonotype is medium-sized. In germline, CDR1 is SQVTM, CDR2 ANQGSEA. CDR3 size: 15 residues. The chain carries TRBV29-1 and TRBJ1-4. What was sequenced was naive CXCR3- CD8+ T cells from blood. Subset here: CD45RO-CCR7+CD27+CD95- naive CD8+ T cells lacking CXCR3 (TNR3-). The TCR originated in a human donor in good health. Some clones in this sample may be carry-over from other donors' samples. The CDR3: CSVEDLSSESEKLFF.